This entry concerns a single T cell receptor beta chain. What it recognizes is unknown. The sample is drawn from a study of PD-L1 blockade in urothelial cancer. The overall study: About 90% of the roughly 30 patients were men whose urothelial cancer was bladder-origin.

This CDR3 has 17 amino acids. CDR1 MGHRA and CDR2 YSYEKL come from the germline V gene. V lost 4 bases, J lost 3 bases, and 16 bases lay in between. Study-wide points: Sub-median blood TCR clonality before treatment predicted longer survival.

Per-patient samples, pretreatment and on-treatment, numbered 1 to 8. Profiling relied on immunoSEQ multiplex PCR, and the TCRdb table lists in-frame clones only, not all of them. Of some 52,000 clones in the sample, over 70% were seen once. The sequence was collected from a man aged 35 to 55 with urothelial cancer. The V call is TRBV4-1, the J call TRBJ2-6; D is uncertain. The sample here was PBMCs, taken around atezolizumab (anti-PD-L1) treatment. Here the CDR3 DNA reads TGCGCCAGCAGCCCCCGCGAGGCATTCAGTGGGGCCAACGTCCTGACTTTC. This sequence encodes CASSPREAFSGANVLTF.